The sequence of this T cell receptor beta chain was determined in a study of blood T cell repertoires in COVID-19. Authors' analysis steps: It was from reference gene primer amplification that nucleated cell counts were estimated. Clones were sequenced by immunoSEQ multiplex PCR, and TCRdb holds only the in-frame ones, with some missing. V and J calls and clone size are copied from that table; D and trimming were computed from the DNA. The sample lists around 250,000 clones, more than 70% occurring once. V was clipped by 1 base and J by 4 bases, with 9 bases between them. CDR1 is SGHRS, CDR2 YFSETQ, per germline. The CDR3 length is 14 residues.

The receptor was isolated from a man older than 75 with acute or convalescent COVID-19. This chain joins TRBV5-1 and TRBJ2-1, with unresolved D. Source material: peripheral blood. CDR3 in amino acids: CASSLNTDYNEQFF. DNA for the CDR3: TGCGCCAGCAGCTTGAACACAGATTACAATGAGCAGTTCTTC.